The present T cell receptor (beta chain) was sequenced within a study of radiation and T cells in renal cell carcinoma. The V gene end was trimmed by 0 bases and the J gene end by 4 bases; junction bases not matched to a gene: 8. The germline gives CDR1 MDHEN, CDR2 SYDVKM. The CDR3 has 16 amino acids. Time point: blood 2 weeks post-SBRT. The sample's treatment: 15 Gy SBRT to primary tumor, nephrectomy 4 weeks later. TCRdb's copy holds only in-frame clones and misses some; the assay was immunoSEQ multiplex PCR. The sample carries 150,000 or so clones, 87% recorded once. The receptor was isolated from a woman aged 45-65 years with renal cell carcinoma. The material was blood, obtained from a patient whose treatment included radiotherapy and nephrectomy. The V call is TRBV28, the J call TRBJ1-1; 7 positions match TRBD1. In DNA, the CDR3 is TGTGCCAGCAGTTTATGGGGGGTACAGGGGAGCACTGAAGCTTTCTTT. Encoded protein: CASSLWGVQGSTEAFF.